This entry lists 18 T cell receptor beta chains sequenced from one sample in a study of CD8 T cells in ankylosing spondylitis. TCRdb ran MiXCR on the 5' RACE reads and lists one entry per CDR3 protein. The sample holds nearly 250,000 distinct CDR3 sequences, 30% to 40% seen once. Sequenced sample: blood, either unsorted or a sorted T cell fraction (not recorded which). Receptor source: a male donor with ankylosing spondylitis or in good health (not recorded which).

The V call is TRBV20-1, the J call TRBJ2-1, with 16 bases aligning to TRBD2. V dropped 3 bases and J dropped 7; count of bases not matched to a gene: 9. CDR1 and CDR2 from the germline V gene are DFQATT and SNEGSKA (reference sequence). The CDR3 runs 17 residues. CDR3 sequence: CSARAGTSGGVWNEQFF. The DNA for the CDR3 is TGCAGTGCTAGGGCTGGGACTAGCGGGGGGGTCTGGAATGAGCAGTTCTTC.

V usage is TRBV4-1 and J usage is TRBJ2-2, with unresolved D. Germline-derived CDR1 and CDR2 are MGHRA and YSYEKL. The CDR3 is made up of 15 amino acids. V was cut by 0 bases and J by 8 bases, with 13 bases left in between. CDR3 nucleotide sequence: TGCGCCAGCAGCCAAGATCGGGTTACCGGGGGGGAGCTGTTTTTT. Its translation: CASSQDRVTGGELFF.

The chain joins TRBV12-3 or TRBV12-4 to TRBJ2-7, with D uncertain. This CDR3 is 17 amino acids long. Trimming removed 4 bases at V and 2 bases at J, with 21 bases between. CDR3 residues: CASSSHPDSLAPYEQYF. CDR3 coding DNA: TGTGCCAGCAGTTCCCACCCAGATAGCTTGGCCCCCTACGAGCAGTACTTC.

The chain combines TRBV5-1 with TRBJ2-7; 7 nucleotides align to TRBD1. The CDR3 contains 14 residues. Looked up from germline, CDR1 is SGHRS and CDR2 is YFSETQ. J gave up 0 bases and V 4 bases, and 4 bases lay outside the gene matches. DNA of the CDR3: TGCGCCAGCAGCGAGGGGGCTGGCTCCTACGAGCAGTACTTC. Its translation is CASSEGAGSYEQYF.

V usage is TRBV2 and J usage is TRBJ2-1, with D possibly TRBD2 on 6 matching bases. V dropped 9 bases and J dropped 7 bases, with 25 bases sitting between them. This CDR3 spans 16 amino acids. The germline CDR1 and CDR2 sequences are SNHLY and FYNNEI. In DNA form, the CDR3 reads TGTGCCAGTAAGTCGAAAACAAGACTAGTCCGGAATGAGCAGTTCTTC. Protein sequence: CASKSKTRLVRNEQFF.

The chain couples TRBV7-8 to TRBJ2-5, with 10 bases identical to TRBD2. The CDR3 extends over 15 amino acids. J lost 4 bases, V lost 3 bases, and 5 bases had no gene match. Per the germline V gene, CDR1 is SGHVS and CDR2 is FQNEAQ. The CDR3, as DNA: TGTGCCAGCAGCTTCTTAGCGGGGGGTGCAGAGACCCAGTACTTC. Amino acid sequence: CASSFLAGGAETQYF.

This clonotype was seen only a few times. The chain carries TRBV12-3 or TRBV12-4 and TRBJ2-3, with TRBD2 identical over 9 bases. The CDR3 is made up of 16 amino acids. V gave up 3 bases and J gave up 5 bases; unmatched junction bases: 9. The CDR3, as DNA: TGTGCCAGCAGTTTGCGGGGGGGGCAATTGGAAGATACGCAGTATTTT. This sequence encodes CASSLRGGQLEDTQYF.

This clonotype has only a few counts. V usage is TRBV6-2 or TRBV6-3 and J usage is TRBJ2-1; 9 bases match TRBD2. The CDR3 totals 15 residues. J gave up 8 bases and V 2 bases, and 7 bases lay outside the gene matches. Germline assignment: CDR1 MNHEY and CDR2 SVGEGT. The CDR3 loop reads CASSYTWTSVDEQFF. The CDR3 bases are TGTGCCAGCAGTTACACCTGGACTAGCGTGGATGAGCAGTTCTTC.

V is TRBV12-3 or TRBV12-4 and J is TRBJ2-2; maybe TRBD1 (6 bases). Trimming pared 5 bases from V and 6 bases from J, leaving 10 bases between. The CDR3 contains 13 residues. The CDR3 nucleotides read TGTGCCAGCAGTCTCAACAGGGCCGGGGAGCTGTTTTTT. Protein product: CASSLNRAGELFF.

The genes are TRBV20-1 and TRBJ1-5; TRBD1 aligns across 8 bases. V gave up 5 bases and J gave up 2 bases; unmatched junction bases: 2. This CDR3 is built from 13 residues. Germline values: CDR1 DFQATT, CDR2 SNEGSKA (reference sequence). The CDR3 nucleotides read TGCAGTGCTCCGACAGGGGGCAATCAGCCCCAGCATTTT. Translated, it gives CSAPTGGNQPQHF.

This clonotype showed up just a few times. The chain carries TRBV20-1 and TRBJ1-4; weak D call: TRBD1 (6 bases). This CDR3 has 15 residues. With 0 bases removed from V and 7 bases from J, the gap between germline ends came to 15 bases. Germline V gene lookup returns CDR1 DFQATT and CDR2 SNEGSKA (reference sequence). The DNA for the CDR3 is TGCAGTGCTAGAGATCCCAAACGAGGGGGTGAAAAACTGTTTTTT. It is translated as CSARDPKRGGEKLFF.

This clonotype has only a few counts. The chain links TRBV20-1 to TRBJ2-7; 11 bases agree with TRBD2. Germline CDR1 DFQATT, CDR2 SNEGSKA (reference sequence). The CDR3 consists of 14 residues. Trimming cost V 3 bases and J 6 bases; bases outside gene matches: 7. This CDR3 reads CSASPTSGGSEQYF. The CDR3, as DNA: TGCAGTGCTAGCCCAACTAGCGGGGGAAGCGAGCAGTACTTC.

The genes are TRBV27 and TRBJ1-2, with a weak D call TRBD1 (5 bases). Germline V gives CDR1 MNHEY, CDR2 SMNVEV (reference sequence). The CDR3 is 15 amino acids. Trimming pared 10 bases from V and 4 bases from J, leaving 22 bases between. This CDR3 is CAIRAGGAGSYGYTF. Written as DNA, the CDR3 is TGTGCCATCAGGGCGGGCGGTGCGGGGTCCTATGGCTACACCTTC.

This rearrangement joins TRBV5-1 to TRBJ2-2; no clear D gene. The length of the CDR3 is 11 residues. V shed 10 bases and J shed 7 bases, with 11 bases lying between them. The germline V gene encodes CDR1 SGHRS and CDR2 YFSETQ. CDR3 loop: CAGEEGGELFF. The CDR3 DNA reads TGCGCCGGAGAGGAAGGCGGGGAGCTGTTTTTT.

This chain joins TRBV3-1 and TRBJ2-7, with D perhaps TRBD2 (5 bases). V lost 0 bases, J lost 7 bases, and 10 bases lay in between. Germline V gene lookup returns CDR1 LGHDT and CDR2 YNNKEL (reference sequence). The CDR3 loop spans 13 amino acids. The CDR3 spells CASSQDDEREQYF. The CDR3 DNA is TGTGCCAGCAGCCAAGACGATGAGCGGGAGCAGTACTTC.

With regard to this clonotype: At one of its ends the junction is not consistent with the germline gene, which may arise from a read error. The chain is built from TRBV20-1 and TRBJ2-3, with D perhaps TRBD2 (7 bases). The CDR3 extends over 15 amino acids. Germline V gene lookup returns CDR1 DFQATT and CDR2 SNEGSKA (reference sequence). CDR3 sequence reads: CCARGGAGPTDTQYF. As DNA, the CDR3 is TGCTGTGCTAGAGGGGGGGCAGGGCCCACAGATACGCAGTATTTT.

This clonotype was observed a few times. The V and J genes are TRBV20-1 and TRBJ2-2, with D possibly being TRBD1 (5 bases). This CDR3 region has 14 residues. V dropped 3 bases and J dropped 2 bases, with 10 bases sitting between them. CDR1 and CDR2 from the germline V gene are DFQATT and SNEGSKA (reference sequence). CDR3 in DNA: TGCAGTGCTAGCCGCAGGGAAAACACCGGGGAGCTGTTTTTT. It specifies CSASRRENTGELFF.

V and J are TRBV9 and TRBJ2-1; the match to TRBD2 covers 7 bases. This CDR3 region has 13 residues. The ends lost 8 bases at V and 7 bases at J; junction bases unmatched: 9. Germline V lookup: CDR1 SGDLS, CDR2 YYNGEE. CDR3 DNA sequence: TGTGCCAGTGCCACGTGGGGGGGAAATGAGCAGTTCTTC. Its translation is CASATWGGNEQFF.